This T cell receptor (beta chain) comes out of a study of identical twins. Points from the study as a whole: Models underpredicted monozygotic twin sharing of out-of-frame TCR alpha. Fewer insertions were carried by abundant cord blood beta clonotypes, but none was seen in memory repertoires.

This clonotype turned up a few times. As yet, its antigen is unknown. V was pared by 3 bases and J by 5 bases, with 21 bases of the junction left unmatched. Germline CDR1 is MDHEN and CDR2 is SYDVKM. The CDR3 length is 20 residues. A universal primer site was created by template switching, with the cDNA bearing unique molecular identifiers. TCRdb used MiXCR to reprocess the 5' RACE reads, holding one entry per CDR3 protein. The sample lists about 450,000 distinct CDR3 sequences; less than 20% were seen once. This chain links TRBV28 with TRBJ2-1, with 8 bases aligning to TRBD2. The sequence derives from a man in his forties or fifties in good health. The material sequenced was naive T cells sorted from blood. Here the CDR3 reads CASSFFGGAGVPRTNNEQFF. The DNA of the CDR3 is TGTGCCAGCAGTTTCTTCGGTGGAGCGGGAGTCCCCCGAACAAACAATGAGCAGTTCTTC.